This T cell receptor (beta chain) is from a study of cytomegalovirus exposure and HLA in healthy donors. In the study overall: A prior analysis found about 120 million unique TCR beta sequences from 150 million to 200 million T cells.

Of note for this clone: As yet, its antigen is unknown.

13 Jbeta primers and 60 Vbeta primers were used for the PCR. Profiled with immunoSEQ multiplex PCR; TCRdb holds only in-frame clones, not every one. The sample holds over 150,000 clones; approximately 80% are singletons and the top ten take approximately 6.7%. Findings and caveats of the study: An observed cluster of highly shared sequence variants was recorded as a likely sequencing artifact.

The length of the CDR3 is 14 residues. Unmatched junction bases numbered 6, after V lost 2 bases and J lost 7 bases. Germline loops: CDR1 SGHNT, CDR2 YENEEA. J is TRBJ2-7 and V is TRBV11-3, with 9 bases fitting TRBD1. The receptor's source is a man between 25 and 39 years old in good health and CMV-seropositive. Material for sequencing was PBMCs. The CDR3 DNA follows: TGTGCCAGCAGCTTACTACAGGGGGCCGGAGAGCAGTACTTC. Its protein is CASSLLQGAGEQYF. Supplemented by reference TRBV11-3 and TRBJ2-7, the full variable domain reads EAGVVQSPRYKIIEKKQPVAFWCNPISGHNTLYWYLQNLGQGPELLIRYENEEAVDDSQLPKDRFSAERLKGVDSTLKIQPAELGDSAVYLCASSLLQGAGEQYFGPGTRLTVT.